This T cell receptor (beta chain) was obtained from a study of T-cell reconstitution after alpha-beta-depleted transplantation in children. General study results and limits: Roughly two months post-transplant, alpha-beta T cells reportedly originated from several hundred graft clones that had expanded.

Concerning this clonotype: Its specificity is not known.

The CDR3 extends over 15 amino acids. Trimming took off 1 base at V and 7 bases at J, with 14 bases between the two ends. Looked up from germline, CDR1 is SGHTA and CDR2 is FQGNSA. Unique molecular identifiers were incorporated during preparation of the TCRbeta library. TCRdb re-called the PCR reads with MiXCR, one entry per CDR3 protein. The sample includes approximately 400,000 distinct CDR3 sequences, 16% of them seen just once. The chain combines TRBV7-2 with TRBJ2-1, with D tentatively TRBD1 or TRBD2 (5 bases each). Sequencing was performed on PBMCs, mostly from graft donor cells, taken 360 days after TCRalphabeta/CD19-depleted stem cell transplant. The receptor was derived from a boy under two years old who had a stem cell transplant for Wiskott-Aldrich syndrome, so the T cells may come from the graft donor. The CDR3 sequence: CASSLVGTGFNEQFF. CDR3 nucleotides: TGTGCCAGCAGCTTAGTCGGGACCGGATTTAATGAGCAGTTCTTC.